One and the same sample provided the 32 T cell receptor beta chains below, sequenced in a study of blood T cells in healthy people across ages. Then a second PCR, running about 6 to 11 cycles, was carried out with a sample-barcoded 5' primer and a J-beta primer mix. TCRdb fed the 5' RACE reads into MiXCR, producing one record per CDR3 protein. The sample holds about 1.6 million distinct CDR3 sequences, roughly a third seen once. The sequenced sample was blood. Source of these receptors: a woman in her thirties in good health.

As regards this clonotype: One end of the junction does not line up with germline, which may come from a read error. The V gene is TRBV29-1, the J gene TRBJ2-5; D uncertain. There are 10 residues in the CDR3. Germline V gives CDR1 SQVTM, CDR2 ANQGSEA. The CDR3 nucleotides read TGCAGCGTTTTTAAAGAGGCCCAGTACTTC. It is translated as CSVFKEAQYF.

The rearrangement joins TRBV20-1 to TRBJ1-1; D gene unclear. V was trimmed by 6 bases and J by 2 bases, leaving 10 bases between them. The CDR3 is 12 residues long. Germline V lookup: CDR1 DFQATT, CDR2 SNEGSKA (reference sequence). The CDR3 loop reads CSAMDRNTEAFF. The CDR3 DNA follows: TGCAGTGCAATGGATAGAAACACTGAAGCTTTCTTT.

This clonotype was recorded a few times. The junction and the germline gene differ at one end; a read error may be behind it. The chain joins TRBV24-1 to TRBJ1-5, with D possibly being TRBD1 (5 bases). Germline V gene lookup returns CDR1 KGHDR and CDR2 SFDVKD. The CDR3 is made up of 14 amino acids. The DNA for the CDR3 is TGTGCCACCAGTGATTTGGACAGCAGTCAGCCCCAGCATTTT. It encodes CATSDLDSSQPQHF.

In nucleotides, the CDR3 is TGCAGCGTTGAAGATCTTCAGAGGGTAGGGACTTTCATGAACACTGAAGCTTTCTTT. It is translated as CSVEDLQRVGTFMNTEAFF. The chain links TRBV29-1 to TRBJ1-1; TRBD1 is a possible D gene (5 bases). V lost 0 bases and J 0 bases, leaving 23 bases between the germline ends. CDR3 size: 19 residues. Germline V gives CDR1 SQVTM, CDR2 ANQGSEA.

Details on this clonotype: A much more abundant neighbour one base away suggests this may be a read error. The chain combines TRBV6-7 with TRBJ2-7; TRBD2 agrees at 8 bases. The DNA end is a closer match to TRBJ2-5, so the J assignment may be wrong. TRBV6-7 is an ORF for which the function is uncertain. The CDR3 is 16 residues long. In DNA, the CDR3 is TGTGCCAGCAGGCTCTTACTAGCGGAGCCCCGAGAGACCCAGTACTTC. This translates into CASRLLLAEPRETQYF.

The rearrangement links TRBV10-2 to TRBJ1-2, with D hard to call. V was cut by 5 bases and J by 6 bases, with 13 bases left in between. From germline, CDR1 is WSHSY and CDR2 SAAADI. This CDR3 spans 13 amino acids. The CDR3 DNA follows: TGCGCCAGCAGTTTTGGGCGAGGGAATGGCTACACCTTC. Residues: CASSFGRGNGYTF.

Worth noting for this clonotype: The junction departs from the called germline gene at one end, perhaps through a read error. This chain connects TRBV20-1 to TRBJ1-1; 8 bases are shared with TRBD1. The CDR3 sequence is 14 residues long. Germline V gives CDR1 DFQATT, CDR2 SNEGSKA (reference sequence). The CDR3 loop reads CSARGRTGRSFAFF. The CDR3 DNA reads TGCAGCGCTAGAGGTCGGACAGGGAGGTCATTTGCTTTCTTT.

This chain connects TRBV5-1 to TRBJ2-5; D is undetermined. Between the trimmed V and J ends, which lost 5 bases and 2 bases, there was a span of 10 bases. Germline values: CDR1 SGHRS, CDR2 YFSETQ. The CDR3 is 13 amino acids. The CDR3 here is CASRPGVQETQYF. As DNA, the CDR3 is TGCGCCAGCAGGCCCGGAGTGCAAGAGACCCAGTACTTC.

V gene TRBV7-8 combines with J gene TRBJ1-5; D not resolved. This CDR3 comprises 16 residues. Per germline, CDR1 SGHVS and CDR2 FQNEAQ. V dropped 0 bases and J dropped 2 bases, with 11 bases sitting between them. The DNA for the CDR3 is TGTGCCAGCAGCTTAGCACAAGTCTATGGCAATCAGCCCCAGCATTTT. It encodes CASSLAQVYGNQPQHF.

V is TRBV7-8 and J is TRBJ2-5, with TRBD2 matching 10 bases. This CDR3 has 17 amino acids. Germline assignment: CDR1 SGHVS and CDR2 FQNEAQ. The V gene end was trimmed by 2 bases and the J gene end by 11 bases; junction bases not matched to a gene: 17. CDR3 sequence: CASSLTSGIIPADEQYF. CDR3 DNA: TGTGCCAGCAGCTTAACTAGCGGGATAATCCCGGCGGATGAGCAGTACTTC.

The chain uses TRBV3-1 and TRBJ2-3, with 8 bases that match TRBD2. Germline V lookup: CDR1 LGHDT, CDR2 YNNKEL (reference sequence). V shed 4 bases, J shed 3 bases, and the junction held 6 bases outside the gene matches. This CDR3 is 15 amino acids long. The CDR3 DNA is TGTGCCAGCAGCCTCAGGACTAGCCGGACAGATACGCAGTATTTT. Translated: CASSLRTSRTDTQYF.

In its sample, this clonotype was seen many times. The V and J genes are TRBV4-1 and TRBJ1-2; D is unresolved. CDR1 and CDR2 from the germline V gene are MGHRA and YSYEKL. This CDR3 region has 14 residues. The V end was cut by 1 base, the J end by 7 bases, with 13 bases between. CDR3 in amino acids: CASSQVGSGGGYTF. The CDR3 bases are TGCGCCAGCAGCCAAGTAGGCAGTGGCGGTGGCTACACCTTC.

With regard to this clonotype: A single base separates this from a much larger clone, so it may be a read error. V gene TRBV29-1 combines with J gene TRBJ1-2; maybe TRBD1 (6 bases). The length of the CDR3 is 11 residues. Trimming cost V 6 bases and J 8 bases, with 13 bases left between them. Germline V gives CDR1 SQVTM, CDR2 ANQGSEA. DNA of the CDR3: TGCAGCGTCTACGCAGGGGTCGGCTACACCTTC. Its protein product is CSVYAGVGYTF.

This clonotype was seen repeatedly, ten times or more. J is TRBJ2-7 and V is TRBV5-6; 8 nucleotides agree with TRBD2. With V trimmed by 1 base and J by 4 bases, 7 bases remained unmatched. CDR1 SGHDT and CDR2 YYEEEE come from the germline V gene. The CDR3 is made up of 15 amino acids. The DNA of the CDR3 is TGTGCCAGCAGCTTGACCGCTGCGGGAGGATACGAGCAGTACTTC. Residues: CASSLTAAGGYEQYF.

This clonotype was seen a few times. The rearrangement joins TRBV29-1 to TRBJ2-5; D is perhaps TRBD2 (6 bases). The V end lost 7 bases, the J end lost 5 bases, and 23 bases lay between the germline ends. CDR1 is SQVTM, CDR2 ANQGSEA, per germline. The CDR3 sequence is 15 residues long. In nucleotides, the CDR3 is TGCAGCGCCCAAGGGGACTGGGCCGTTGGGGAGACCCAGTACTTC. Translating it yields CSAQGDWAVGETQYF.

This clonotype was detected only a few times. This sequence joins TRBV6-5 and TRBJ2-5, with 9 bases identical to TRBD2. Germline V gene lookup returns CDR1 MNHEY and CDR2 SVGAGI. V was clipped by 6 bases and J by 4 bases; unmatched bases: 9. The CDR3 contains 15 residues. CDR3 in DNA: TGTGCCAGCAGCTCGACGGGACTAGCCGCAGAGACCCAGTACTTC. It codes for CASSSTGLAAETQYF.

This clonotype was counted ten times or more. V is TRBV7-3 and J is TRBJ2-3, with no clear D. The CDR3 has 12 residues. The V end was cut by 7 bases, the J end by 9 bases, with 14 bases between. Germline CDR1 and CDR2: SGHTA and FQGTGA. CDR3 coding DNA: TGTGCCAGCAACCACCCCATAGCCACGCAGTATTTT. Protein sequence: CASNHPIATQYF.

This clonotype occurred a few times. The chain couples TRBV7-3 to TRBJ2-5; TRBD1 matches at 7 bases. V was pared by 5 bases and J by 7 bases, with 13 bases of the junction left unmatched. The germline V gene has CDR1 SGHTA and CDR2 FQGTGA. The CDR3 is 15 residues long. CDR3: CASSPGGGVDGTQYF. The CDR3 nucleotides are TGTGCCAGCAGCCCAGGGGGTGGCGTGGATGGGACCCAGTACTTC.

Only a few counts were recorded for this clonotype. J is TRBJ1-2 and V is TRBV27; D not resolved. The CDR3 covers 15 residues. The V end was cut by 5 bases, the J end by 4 bases, with 17 bases between. Looked up from germline, CDR1 is MNHEY and CDR2 is SMNVEV (reference sequence). This CDR3 reads CASSPRMRERYGYTF. In DNA form, the CDR3 reads TGTGCCAGCAGTCCTCGGATGAGGGAACGCTATGGCTACACCTTC.

V and J are TRBV5-1 and TRBJ2-7; 7 positions agree with TRBD2. The CDR3 sequence is 14 residues long. Germline V CDR1 and CDR2: SGHRS, YFSETQ. Trimming took 4 bases from V and 5 from J; bases not matched to a gene: 9. CDR3: CASSGAGDWNEQYF. CDR3 nucleotides: TGCGCCAGCAGCGGGGCGGGAGATTGGAACGAGCAGTACTTC.

The chain joins TRBV7-9 to TRBJ2-5, with 8 bases identical to TRBD1. The V gene's germline CDR1 is SEHNR and CDR2 FQNEAQ (reference sequence). The CDR3 consists of 15 residues. Trimming at V came to 5 bases and at J to 3 bases, leaving 8 bases not matched to a gene. In DNA form, the CDR3 reads TGTGCCAGCAGCCCTCATCACAGGGGGAAAGAGACCCAGTACTTC. It is translated as CASSPHHRGKETQYF.

In DNA, the CDR3 is TGTGCCAGCAGCCCAGGACAGGGGTCGAGGGAGACCCAGTACTTC. Amino acids: CASSPGQGSRETQYF. This sequence joins TRBV7-9 and TRBJ2-5; 9 bases match TRBD1. Germline lookup yields CDR1 SEHNR and CDR2 FQNEAQ (reference sequence). The CDR3 extends over 15 amino acids. Trimming took 5 bases from V and 5 from J; bases not matched to a gene: 9.

This clonotype has a handful of counts. The chain recombines TRBV4-1 with TRBJ2-7; 10 bases line up with TRBD1. This CDR3 comprises 17 residues. Germline CDR1 reads MGHRA; CDR2 reads YSYEKL. With 2 bases clipped from V and 3 bases from J, the junction kept 10 bases outside the gene matches. CDR3 DNA sequence: TGCGCCAGCAGCCAAAAAGGGGGACAGGGGACATACTACGAGCAGTACTTC. It encodes CASSQKGGQGTYYEQYF.

This clonotype was counted between two and nine times. J is TRBJ2-5 and V is TRBV2, with D hard to call. The ends were cut back, 7 bases at V and 0 bases at J, with 6 bases in the middle. CDR1 and CDR2 (germline): SNHLY, FYNNEI. CDR3 size: 12 residues. The CDR3 loop is CASKGHQETQYF. The CDR3 nucleotides are TGTGCCAGCAAAGGGCACCAAGAGACCCAGTACTTC.

This clonotype was detected a few times. The rearrangement links TRBV20-1 to TRBJ2-5; D may be TRBD2 (5 bases). The CDR3 is 11 residues long. Germline V gene data show CDR1 as DFQATT and CDR2 as SNEGSKA (reference sequence). Between the trimmed V and J ends, which lost 6 bases and 7 bases, there was a span of 12 bases. The CDR3 DNA reads as TGCAGTGCCCGCGGGTTCGGGACCCAGTACTTC. This sequence encodes CSARGFGTQYF.

This clonotype was counted ten times or more. CDR3 bases: TGCAGTGCTAGAAAGTCCCTTAACTATGGCTACACCTTC. It codes for CSARKSLNYGYTF. The chain has TRBV20-1 and TRBJ1-2, with unresolved D. The CDR3 runs 13 residues. The V and J ends lost 2 bases and 1 base respectively, with 8 bases between them. Germline V CDR1 and CDR2: DFQATT, SNEGSKA (reference sequence).

With respect to this clonotype: Its ends do not fully match the called genes, so a read error is possible. The J gene is TRBJ2-5, the V gene TRBV10-2; possibly TRBD2 for D (6 bases). The germline V gene has CDR1 WSHSY and CDR2 SAAADI. The CDR3 covers 15 residues. CDR3 nucleotide sequence: TGCGCCAGCAGTGTCTCCTTTCGGGGGAAAGAGGCCCAGTACTTC. This codes for CASSVSFRGKEAQYF.

The chain employs TRBV19 and TRBJ2-1; perhaps TRBD2 as D (5 bases). The CDR3 is 14 residues long. V gave up 5 bases and J gave up 12 bases, with 20 bases separating them. CDR1 is LNHDA and CDR2 is SQIVND in the germline V gene (reference sequence). CDR3 loop: CASSPPGLINGQFF. In nucleotides, the CDR3 is TGTGCCAGTAGTCCGCCCGGACTGATTAACGGGCAGTTCTTC.

This clonotype was detected only a few times. The rearrangement links TRBV6-2 or TRBV6-3 to TRBJ1-1; D is undetermined. The CDR3 runs 11 residues. CDR1 and CDR2 (germline): MNHEY, SVGEGT. V was pared by 8 bases and J by 0 bases, with 4 bases between. CDR3 amino acids: CASGLNTEAFF. In DNA form, the CDR3 reads TGTGCCAGCGGTCTGAACACTGAAGCTTTCTTT.

This clonotype was detected a few times. The J gene is TRBJ2-7, the V gene TRBV7-9, with 9 positions matching TRBD2. The CDR3 has 16 amino acids. The trim removed 5 bases at V and 6 bases at J, leaving 14 bases unmatched. Per the germline V gene, CDR1 is SEHNR and CDR2 is FQNEAQ (reference sequence). The CDR3 sequence: CASSPWGAGGPLEQYF. The CDR3 DNA sequence: TGTGCCAGCAGCCCCTGGGGTGCGGGAGGGCCCCTCGAGCAGTACTTC.

J is TRBJ2-3 and V is TRBV20-1; D unclear. With 6 bases removed from V and 3 bases from J, the gap between germline ends came to 16 bases. Germline CDR1 reads DFQATT; CDR2 reads SNEGSKA (reference sequence). The CDR3 is made up of 14 amino acids. The CDR3 DNA reads as TGCAGTGCCACTACGGTCCGGATAACAGATACGCAGTATTTT. It translates to CSATTVRITDTQYF.

The CDR3 DNA follows: TGTGCCAGCAGTGGGACTAGCGGGGGACTAACCTACGAGCAGTACTTC. Protein: CASSGTSGGLTYEQYF. V and J are TRBV25-1 and TRBJ2-7; 13 nucleotides match TRBD2. Germline V gene data show CDR1 as MGHDK and CDR2 as SYGVNS. Unmatched junction bases numbered 5, after V lost 4 bases and J lost 2 bases. The CDR3 contains 16 residues.